This TCR beta chain originates from a study of T-cell reconstitution after alpha-beta-depleted transplantation in children. Study-wide findings and caveats: Expanded graft clones numbering several hundred reportedly gave rise to alpha-beta T cells about two months after transplant. The study traced high day-60 TCRbeta diversity in some patients to surviving recipient T cells and thymic progenitors. Newly made T cells mostly supplied T-cell counts and diversity one year after transplant.

A word on this clonotype: What it recognizes is unknown. The junction and the germline gene differ at one end; a read error may be behind it.

Unique molecular identifiers were incorporated into the prepared TCRbeta library. TCRdb itself ran the PCR reads through MiXCR, one entry per CDR3 protein. The sample has fewer than 550,000 distinct CDR3 sequences, about an eighth seen once. The sample in question was PBMCs, mostly from graft donor cells, obtained 180 days after TCRalphabeta/CD19-depleted stem cell transplant. The receptor was derived from a female patient aged 2-9 years who had a stem cell transplant for aplastic anemia, so the T cells may come from the graft donor.

Here the CDR3 DNA reads TGTGCCAGCAGCCTAGCCGGGACTAGCGGGAGAGAGTACTTC. Amino acid sequence: CASSLAGTSGREYF. The chain couples TRBV7-2 to TRBJ2-5; 14 nucleotides agree with TRBD2. CDR1 and CDR2 from the germline V gene are SGHTA and FQGNSA. This CDR3 is 14 amino acids long.